A selection of T cell receptor beta chains follows, all from one sample in a study of T cells in Graves' hyperthyroidism and ophthalmopathy. TCRdb reprocessed the multiplex PCR reads via MiXCR and lists one record per CDR3 protein. The sample lists 500,000 to 750,000 distinct CDR3 sequences, about half occurring once. Sequences were obtained from peripheral blood or thyroid tissue (not recorded which). These receptor sequences come from a young woman with Graves' hyperthyroidism. CDR3s include the opening cysteine and the closing phenylalanine or tryptophan. Fields, in order: J gene, clone size, D gene, V gene, CDR3 DNA, CDR3 protein. A D gene is named only where the DNA matches it firmly. The size entry is marked missing in some rows and otherwise reads once, few, many or a size class.

J gene: TRBJ2-7; clone size: few; D gene: .; V gene: TRBV28; CDR3 DNA: TGTGCCAGCAGTAGCACAAGGAACGAGCAGTACTTC; CDR3 protein: CASSSTRNEQYF
J gene: TRBJ2-7; clone size: .; D gene: .; V gene: TRBV20-1; CDR3 DNA: TGCAGTGCTAGAGAGGACGAGCAGTACTTC; CDR3 protein: CSAREDEQYF
J gene: TRBJ2-6; clone size: many; D gene: TRBD1; V gene: TRBV4-1; CDR3 DNA: TGCGCCAGCAGCCAAGACCCGGGACAGGGGTGGGCCAACGTCCTGACTTTC; CDR3 protein: CASSQDPGQGWANVLTF
J gene: TRBJ2-7; clone size: many; D gene: .; V gene: TRBV7-2; CDR3 DNA: TGTGCCAGCAGTACCCTCGCGGGCCGGTCCTACGAGCAGTACTTC; CDR3 protein: CASSTLAGRSYEQYF
J gene: TRBJ2-7; clone size: few; D gene: TRBD1; V gene: TRBV27; CDR3 DNA: TGTGCCAGCAGGGAGACAGGGGGCTCCTACGAGCAGTACTTC; CDR3 protein: CASRETGGSYEQYF
J gene: TRBJ1-2; clone size: .; D gene: TRBD1; V gene: TRBV24-1; CDR3 DNA: TGTGCCACCAGTGCCGACAGGGGAGATTTCTATGGCTACACCTTC; CDR3 protein: CATSADRGDFYGYTF
J gene: TRBJ1-5; clone size: once; D gene: TRBD1; V gene: TRBV29-1; CDR3 DNA: TGCAGCGTGGGACAGGGAGCGGGTCAGCCCCAGCATTTT; CDR3 protein: CSVGQGAGQPQHF
J gene: TRBJ2-7; clone size: few; D gene: TRBD2; V gene: TRBV3-1; CDR3 DNA: TGTGCCAGCAGCCTTAGGAGGTCTAGCGGGAGCTACGAGCAGTACTTC; CDR3 protein: CASSLRRSSGSYEQYF
J gene: TRBJ2-7; clone size: .; D gene: .; V gene: TRBV20-1; CDR3 DNA: TGCAGTGCTAGAGAAGGCAACGAGCAGTACTTC; CDR3 protein: CSAREGNEQYF
J gene: TRBJ1-1; clone size: many; D gene: TRBD1; V gene: TRBV7-9; CDR3 DNA: TGTGCCAGCAGCTTAGGACAGGGCTCTGAAGCTTTCTTT; CDR3 protein: CASSLGQGSEAFF
J gene: TRBJ2-7; clone size: .; D gene: TRBD1; V gene: TRBV11-1; CDR3 DNA: TGTGCCAGCAGCGACAGGGACGCACCCTACGGGCAGTACTTC; CDR3 protein: CASSDRDAPYGQYF
J gene: TRBJ1-1; clone size: .; D gene: .; V gene: TRBV20-1; CDR3 DNA: TGCAGTGCTAGCCCCTGTCGGGGGGGGGCTGAAGCTTTCTTT; CDR3 protein: CSASPCRGGAEAFF
J gene: TRBJ1-2; clone size: .; D gene: .; V gene: TRBV2; CDR3 DNA: TGTGCCAGCAGGGGGGGACTCGGGGCTAACTATGGCTACACCTTC; CDR3 protein: CASRGGLGANYGYTF
J gene: TRBJ1-1; clone size: .; D gene: TRBD1; V gene: TRBV7-4; CDR3 DNA: TGTGCCAGCAGCTTAGTAGGGACAGGGTCGATCACTGAAGCTTTCTTT; CDR3 protein: CASSLVGTGSITEAFF
J gene: TRBJ2-5; clone size: once; D gene: .; V gene: TRBV25-1; CDR3 DNA: TGTGCCAGCAGTGATAGTGGGGGGCAGTCGGGAATCCAAGAGACCCAGTACTTC; CDR3 protein: CASSDSGGQSGIQETQYF
J gene: TRBJ2-3; clone size: .; D gene: TRBD2; V gene: TRBV12-3/TRBV12-4; CDR3 DNA: TGTGCCAGCAGTTACGGGAGGGCCACAGATACGCAGTATTTT; CDR3 protein: CASSYGRATDTQYF
J gene: TRBJ2-7; clone size: many; D gene: .; V gene: TRBV7-3; CDR3 DNA: TGTGCCAGCAGCTTAACACCGCAAGACGACGAGCAGTACTTC; CDR3 protein: CASSLTPQDDEQYF
J gene: TRBJ2-7; clone size: .; D gene: .; V gene: TRBV25-1; CDR3 DNA: TGTGCCAGCGGCGGTTACCGGGACGTGAACAACGAGCAGTACTTC; CDR3 protein: CASGGYRDVNNEQYF
J gene: TRBJ1-5; clone size: few; D gene: .; V gene: TRBV28; CDR3 DNA: TGTGCCAGCAGCTCCGGGAACAATCAGCCCCAGCATTTT; CDR3 protein: CASSSGNNQPQHF
J gene: TRBJ1-5; clone size: many; D gene: .; V gene: TRBV4-1; CDR3 DNA: TGCGCCAGCAGCCAACAGGGCATCCAGCCCCAGCATTTT; CDR3 protein: CASSQQGIQPQHF
J gene: TRBJ2-6; clone size: .; D gene: .; V gene: TRBV7-3; CDR3 DNA: TGTGCCAGCAGCCCTGACACCGGGGGTACTGGGGCCAACGTCCTGACTTTC; CDR3 protein: CASSPDTGGTGANVLTF
J gene: TRBJ2-7; clone size: .; D gene: .; V gene: TRBV15; CDR3 DNA: TGTGCCACCAGCAGAGCACAGGGAACGTACGAGCAGTACTTC; CDR3 protein: CATSRAQGTYEQYF
J gene: TRBJ2-5; clone size: .; D gene: .; V gene: TRBV20-1; CDR3 DNA: TGCAGTGCTAGAGACGCAAGCGGGCCCTTAGCTGGGGAGACCCAGTACTTC; CDR3 protein: CSARDASGPLAGETQYF
J gene: TRBJ2-2; clone size: once; D gene: .; V gene: TRBV20-1; CDR3 DNA: TGCAGTGCCAGCAGTGGCGGCTCAGGCCACGGGGAGCTGTTTTTT; CDR3 protein: CSASSGGSGHGELFF
J gene: TRBJ2-7; clone size: .; D gene: TRBD2; V gene: TRBV20-1; CDR3 DNA: TGCAGTGCCAAGGGACTAGCGGAGACCTACGAGCAGTACTTC; CDR3 protein: CSAKGLAETYEQYF
J gene: TRBJ2-3; clone size: few; D gene: TRBD2; V gene: TRBV2; CDR3 DNA: TGTGCCAGCATTCTACTAGCGGGAGGGCCCGCAGATACGCAGTATTTT; CDR3 protein: CASILLAGGPADTQYF
J gene: TRBJ2-7; clone size: many; D gene: TRBD2; V gene: TRBV11-2; CDR3 DNA: TGTGCCAGCAGCCCGTGGACTAGCGGACTTTCCTACGAGCAGTACTTC; CDR3 protein: CASSPWTSGLSYEQYF
J gene: TRBJ1-5; clone size: many; D gene: .; V gene: TRBV20-1; CDR3 DNA: TGCAGTGCTAGCCAGGGACATAGCAATCAGCCCCAGCATTTT; CDR3 protein: CSASQGHSNQPQHF
J gene: TRBJ1-5; clone size: many; D gene: .; V gene: TRBV5-8; CDR3 DNA: TGTGCCAGCAGCTTGGCCGGGGCAGGGCATCAGCCCCAGCATTTT; CDR3 protein: CASSLAGAGHQPQHF
J gene: TRBJ2-3; clone size: .; D gene: .; V gene: TRBV25-1; CDR3 DNA: TGTGCCAGCAGCCAAGTTAACACAGATACGCAGTATTTT; CDR3 protein: CASSQVNTDTQYF
J gene: TRBJ2-1; clone size: .; D gene: .; V gene: TRBV20-1; CDR3 DNA: TGCAGTGCTAGAGAGTCCTCATCGGGGACGGACTGGGATGAGCAGTTCTTC; CDR3 protein: CSARESSSGTDWDEQFF
J gene: TRBJ1-2; clone size: .; D gene: .; V gene: TRBV10-3; CDR3 DNA: TGTGCCATCAGTGAGACCAGACTAGCGGAACTCTATGGCTACACCTTC; CDR3 protein: CAISETRLAELYGYTF
J gene: TRBJ2-5; clone size: many; D gene: TRBD1; V gene: TRBV29-1; CDR3 DNA: TGCAGCGCCTTCAGGGGGCAAGAGACCCAGTACTTC; CDR3 protein: CSAFRGQETQYF
J gene: TRBJ2-7; clone size: .; D gene: .; V gene: TRBV5-5; CDR3 DNA: TGTGCCAGCAGCCGGATTACAGACTACGAGCAGTACTTC; CDR3 protein: CASSRITDYEQYF
J gene: TRBJ2-5; clone size: many; D gene: .; V gene: TRBV12-5; CDR3 DNA: TGTGCTAGTGGTTCGGCCGCGGAGACCCAGTACTTC; CDR3 protein: CASGSAAETQYF
J gene: TRBJ1-6; clone size: .; D gene: .; V gene: TRBV14; CDR3 DNA: TGTGCCAGCAGCCACACCGGGACACGGTATAATTCACCCCTCCACTTT; CDR3 protein: CASSHTGTRYNSPLHF
J gene: TRBJ1-3; clone size: .; D gene: .; V gene: TRBV4-2; CDR3 DNA: TGTGCCAGCAGCCAGGGCGGGGCGAACACCATATATTTT; CDR3 protein: CASSQGGANTIYF
J gene: TRBJ2-5; clone size: .; D gene: TRBD1; V gene: TRBV7-2; CDR3 DNA: TGTGCCAGCAGCGACACCGGGACAGGCCAGACCCAGTACTTC; CDR3 protein: CASSDTGTGQTQYF
J gene: TRBJ2-5; clone size: many; D gene: TRBD2; V gene: TRBV4-1; CDR3 DNA: TGCGCCAGCAGCCCGGGGAGGGACCAAGAGACCCAGTACTTC; CDR3 protein: CASSPGRDQETQYF
J gene: TRBJ2-5; clone size: many; D gene: .; V gene: TRBV5-1; CDR3 DNA: TGCGCCAGCAGCTTGGGGTCAGCCCAAGAGACCCAGTACTTC; CDR3 protein: CASSLGSAQETQYF
J gene: TRBJ2-5; clone size: many; D gene: TRBD2; V gene: TRBV7-2; CDR3 DNA: TGTGCCAGCAGCTCCCTAGCGGGAGGGCCTAGGAAGACCCAGTACTTC; CDR3 protein: CASSSLAGGPRKTQYF
J gene: TRBJ2-5; clone size: .; D gene: .; V gene: TRBV25-1; CDR3 DNA: .; CDR3 protein: CASSIYLCSVDQGQETQYF
J gene: TRBJ2-1; clone size: once; D gene: .; V gene: TRBV10-3; CDR3 DNA: TGTGCCATCAGTGAGTCGATTCTTGGGGCGAAGAATGAGCAGTTCTTC; CDR3 protein: CAISESILGAKNEQFF
J gene: TRBJ2-2; clone size: few; D gene: .; V gene: TRBV6-5; CDR3 DNA: TGTGCCAGCAGTTACCACCTAGCCACCGGGGAGCTGTTTTTT; CDR3 protein: CASSYHLATGELFF
J gene: TRBJ2-2; clone size: .; D gene: TRBD2; V gene: TRBV24-1; CDR3 DNA: TGTGCCACCAGTGCTAGAGGGACTAGCGACACCGGGGAGCTGTTTTTT; CDR3 protein: CATSARGTSDTGELFF
J gene: TRBJ2-7; clone size: many; D gene: TRBD1; V gene: TRBV25-1; CDR3 DNA: TGTGCCAGCAGTGGTCCCACAGGGGGATTTTCCTACGAGCAGTACTTC; CDR3 protein: CASSGPTGGFSYEQYF
J gene: TRBJ2-7; clone size: many; D gene: TRBD2; V gene: TRBV12-3/TRBV12-4; CDR3 DNA: TGTGCCAGCAGAGGACTAGCGGGTTCCTCCTACGAGCAGTACTTC; CDR3 protein: CASRGLAGSSYEQYF
J gene: TRBJ2-1; clone size: .; D gene: TRBD2; V gene: TRBV15; CDR3 DNA: TGTGCCACCAGCAGAGAAGCGGGAGGGCGCAATGAGCAGTTCTTC; CDR3 protein: CATSREAGGRNEQFF
J gene: TRBJ2-4; clone size: .; D gene: TRBD2; V gene: TRBV29-1; CDR3 DNA: TGCAGCGTCACCGCGGGAGGGTCGACCAAAAACATTCAGTACTTC; CDR3 protein: CSVTAGGSTKNIQYF
J gene: TRBJ1-2; clone size: many; D gene: .; V gene: TRBV10-3; CDR3 DNA: TGTGCCATCAGTGATTCGGGACCTCTATTATATGGCTACACCTTC; CDR3 protein: CAISDSGPLLYGYTF
J gene: TRBJ2-2; clone size: many; D gene: .; V gene: TRBV5-1; CDR3 DNA: TGCGCCAGCAGCGTGTCAGGGGTCGAGACCGGGGAGCTGTTTTTT; CDR3 protein: CASSVSGVETGELFF
J gene: TRBJ1-1; clone size: many; D gene: .; V gene: TRBV25-1; CDR3 DNA: TGTGCCAGCAGTGATCAGTCCACTGAAGCTTTCTTT; CDR3 protein: CASSDQSTEAFF
J gene: TRBJ2-7; clone size: .; D gene: .; V gene: TRBV11-3; CDR3 DNA: TGTGCCAGCAGCGGCCCGGAACAGGGACCCTACGAGCAGTACTTC; CDR3 protein: CASSGPEQGPYEQYF
J gene: TRBJ1-4; clone size: few; D gene: .; V gene: TRBV7-2; CDR3 DNA: TGTGCCAGCAGCAATGGTGAAAAACTGTTTTTT; CDR3 protein: CASSNGEKLFF
J gene: TRBJ1-1; clone size: .; D gene: TRBD1; V gene: TRBV12-3/TRBV12-4; CDR3 DNA: TGTGCCAGCACTGGACAGGTTATGAACACTGAAGCTTTCTTT; CDR3 protein: CASTGQVMNTEAFF
J gene: TRBJ2-7; clone size: .; D gene: TRBD2; V gene: TRBV10-3; CDR3 DNA: TGTGCCATCAGTGAAGGGACTAGCGGGAGGGGAGAGGACGAGCAGTACTTC; CDR3 protein: CAISEGTSGRGEDEQYF
J gene: TRBJ1-5; clone size: many; D gene: .; V gene: TRBV7-8; CDR3 DNA: TGTGCCAGCAGCTTAGGAGGATTAGGCAGCAATCAGCCCCAGCATTTT; CDR3 protein: CASSLGGLGSNQPQHF